This T cell receptor beta chain was sequenced in a study of cytomegalovirus exposure and HLA in healthy donors. Looking at the study overall: HLA-typed donors were the source of some 80 million unique TCRs, which an early data release held.

In the PCR, 60 Vbeta and 13 Jbeta primers were used. The assay was immunoSEQ multiplex PCR, and TCRdb's table has in-frame clones only and misses some. The sample carries 120,000 or so clones, roughly 78% recorded once. Concerning this clone itself: Its antigen remains unknown.

Study findings and constraints: Later on, an analysis tied 15,000 to 20,000 TCR beta sequences to HLA alleles at 0.05 false discovery rate. Some V segments, TRBV6-2 and TRBV6-3 among them, were indistinguishable and were therefore excluded.

With 4 bases removed from V and 1 base from J, the gap between germline ends came to 14 bases. The CDR3 contains 15 residues. Germline values: CDR1 MNHNS, CDR2 SASEGT. The sequencing input was PBMCs. The V call is TRBV6-1, the J call TRBJ2-7; maybe TRBD1 (5 bases). The TCR comes from a woman in her thirties in good health and CMV-seronegative. Here the CDR3 reads CASSVSGQLSYEQYF. The CDR3 DNA reads as TGTGCCAGCAGTGTTTCAGGGCAATTGTCCTACGAGCAGTACTTC.